This T cell receptor beta chain was observed in a study of T cell repertoires in cytomegalovirus infection. Study context: Researchers turned to recently identified HLA-C-restricted CMV epitopes as well as well-studied HLA-B-restricted ones. CMV infection and matching HLA type were both indicated by public TCR beta signatures.

TCRdb itself ran the reads through MiXCR, one entry per CDR3 protein. The sample lists hundreds of thousands of distinct CDR3 sequences; about 28% were seen once. This clonotype was detected only a few times. What it binds is not known. Broader study findings: There were carriers of CMV plus the relevant HLA, and cumulative public TCR beta family frequency identified them. In two of eight donors, the top clonotype was HLA-C-restricted CMV-specific.

CDR3 length equals 13 residues. V shed 5 bases, J shed 6 bases, and the junction held 5 bases outside the gene matches. Looked up from germline, CDR1 is SGHNT and CDR2 is YYREEE (reference sequence). The chain carries TRBV5-4 and TRBJ1-2, with 9 nucleotides matching TRBD1. The source material was cultured PBMCs, sampled from culture after CMV antigen stimulation. This TCR was recovered from a human donor in good health (CMV status not recorded). Some clones in this sample may be carry-over from other donors' samples. DNA of the CDR3: TGTGCCAGCAGACAGGACAGGGGCCATGGCTACACCTTC. It specifies CASRQDRGHGYTF.